The 12 T cell receptor beta chains in this list originate from one sample, sequenced in a study of shared clonotypes between healthy human individuals. TCRdb keeps only in-frame clones here, not all; method: immunoSEQ multiplex PCR. The data show fewer than 2.5 million clones, roughly 93% seen once. The sequenced sample was naive CD4+ T cells from PBMCs. Sample subset: CD45RA+ positively selected. Source of these receptors: a man between 18 and 35 years old in good health. Some clones in this sample may be carry-over from other donors' samples.

The DNA for the CDR3 is TGTGCCAGCAGCGTATTAGGAGGGGAGGCGTACGAGCAGTACTTC. Protein: CASSVLGGEAYEQYF. V usage is TRBV9 and J usage is TRBJ2-7; tentative D call: TRBD2 (6 bases). CDR3 length: 15 amino acids. Trimming took 1 base from V and 4 from J, leaving 15 bases between them. The germline V gene has CDR1 SGDLS and CDR2 YYNGEE.

A note on this clone: The same CDR3 can be traced to other DNA sequences in this sample. The chain carries TRBV7-9 and TRBJ2-1; TRBD2 agrees at 8 bases. The ends lost 5 bases at V and 1 base at J; junction bases unmatched: 7. CDR3 length equals 16 residues. Germline V gene sequence: CDR1 SEHNR, CDR2 FQNEAQ (reference sequence). The CDR3, as DNA: TGTGCCAGCAGCGGGACTAGTGGAAGGTCCTACAATGAGCAGTTCTTC. Its protein product is CASSGTSGRSYNEQFF.

The V and J genes are TRBV15 and TRBJ2-5; 10 positions match TRBD1. The junction had 12 bases not matched to a gene; V was cut back by 5 bases and J by 9 bases. CDR3 length: 15 residues. Germline assignment: CDR1 LNHNV and CDR2 YYDKDF (reference sequence). CDR3 in DNA: TGTGCCACCAGCGCGGGGACAGGGGTTCCGGGGGCCCAGTACTTC. This gives the protein CATSAGTGVPGAQYF.

The chain is built from TRBV11-3 and TRBJ1-2; the D is unclear. Trimming left V 3 bases short and J 2 bases short, with 10 bases between. Germline values: CDR1 SGHNT, CDR2 YENEEA. This CDR3 contains 14 residues. The CDR3 protein is CASSFCSLNYGYTF. The CDR3 DNA sequence: TGTGCCAGCAGCTTCTGCAGCCTCAACTATGGCTACACCTTC.

This clone has a single count. J is TRBJ1-2 and V is TRBV25-1; D is possibly TRBD1 (6 bases). V dropped 1 base and J dropped 8 bases, with 14 bases sitting between them. This CDR3 contains 14 residues. CDR1 and CDR2 (germline): MGHDK, SYGVNS. CDR3 residues: CASSESTGSEGYTF. The CDR3 DNA reads as TGTGCCAGCAGTGAATCCACAGGGAGTGAAGGCTACACCTTC.

The V call is TRBV2, the J call TRBJ1-3, with D uncertain. CDR1 and CDR2 (germline): SNHLY, FYNNEI. The CDR3 runs 13 residues. V lost 4 bases and J 2 bases, leaving 6 bases between the germline ends. The CDR3 sequence: CASSAIAGNTIYF. The CDR3 DNA reads as TGTGCCAGCAGTGCAATTGCTGGAAACACCATATATTTT.

The chain joins TRBV6-6 to TRBJ1-2, with 9 positions matching TRBD1. CDR1 and CDR2 from the germline V gene are MNHNY and SVGAGI (reference sequence). The CDR3 is 14 residues long. Losses at the gene ends were 7 bases for V and 2 bases for J; bases not matched to a gene: 5. The CDR3 sequence: CASKWTGENYGYTF. CDR3 coding DNA: TGTGCCAGCAAATGGACAGGGGAAAACTATGGCTACACCTTC.

This clone turned up a few times. The chain links TRBV28 to TRBJ1-5; D not resolved. Trimming left V 4 bases short and J 0 bases short, with 10 bases between. CDR1 is MDHEN and CDR2 is SYDVKM in the germline V gene. CDR3 length: 15 amino acids. CDR3 in DNA: TGTGCCAGCAGTTGGGAAGAAAATAGCAATCAGCCCCAGCATTTT. Translated, it gives CASSWEENSNQPQHF.

The chain uses TRBV2 and TRBJ1-2; D unresolved. Germline values: CDR1 SNHLY, CDR2 FYNNEI. CDR3 length: 15 amino acids. Trimming stripped 2 bases from V and 8 bases from J, with 18 bases between. The CDR3 DNA reads TGTGCCAGCAGTGAAAAGATACGGGAAAGAGAAGGCTACACCTTC. Amino acid sequence: CASSEKIREREGYTF.

The chain couples TRBV7-5 to TRBJ1-5; TRBD1 is the table's D call, not checked against the DNA. TRBV7-5 corresponds to a pseudogene. This CDR3 spans 19 amino acids. This CDR3 reads CVRSLGASRGEKSNQPQHF. The CDR3 DNA sequence: TGTGTCAGAAGCTTAGGAGCTTCCAGGGGCGAGAAGAGCAATCAGCCCCAGCATTTT.

V is TRBV5-6 and J is TRBJ2-7; D perhaps matches TRBD1 (5 bases). CDR3 length: 15 amino acids. Looked up from germline, CDR1 is SGHDT and CDR2 is YYEEEE. Trimming left V 4 bases short and J 5 bases short, with 19 bases between. The CDR3 reads CASSLSGRVTHEQYF. Here the CDR3 DNA reads TGTGCCAGCAGCCTCTCCGGCAGGGTGACGCACGAGCAGTACTTC. Variable domain in full (rest from reference TRBV5-6 and TRBJ2-7): DAGVTQSPTHLIKTRGQQVTLRCSPKSGHDTVSWYQQALGQGPQFIFQYYEEEERQRGNFPDRFSGHQFPNYSSELNVNALLLGDSALYLCASSLSGRVTHEQYFGPGTRLTVT.

The rearrangement uses TRBV4-1 and TRBJ1-3; D is unresolved. Germline-derived CDR1 and CDR2 are MGHRA and YSYEKL. The V end lost 4 bases, the J end lost 4 bases, and 8 bases lay between the germline ends. The CDR3 consists of 13 residues. CDR3 in amino acids: CASSLDSGNTIYF. The CDR3 DNA reads TGCGCCAGCAGCCTAGATTCGGGAAACACCATATATTTT.